This record covers a single T cell receptor beta chain. This specimen comes from a study of OX40 agonist ivuxolimab in advanced cancers. TCRdb keeps only in-frame clones here, not all; method: immunoSEQ multiplex PCR. The table shows approximately 74,000 clones, with about 89% occurring only once. The origin of this receptor is an adult with an advanced solid tumor such as melanoma, head and neck, liver or kidney cancer. Here the sequenced sample was CD4+ or CD8+ T cells sorted from blood, taken in a trial of the OX40 agonist ivuxolimab.

DNA of the CDR3: TGTGCCATCAGTGAGGAGGACCTACTTTTCACCGGGGAGCTGTTTTTT. This gives the protein CAISEEDLLFTGELFF. The chain carries TRBV10-3 and TRBJ2-2; D not resolved. Germline V gene data show CDR1 as ENHRY and CDR2 as SYGVKD. V lost 2 bases and J 4 bases, leaving 14 bases between the germline ends. This CDR3 has 16 residues.